The 17 T cell receptor beta chains below were found in one sample sequenced in a study of memory CD8 T cells in hepatitis C reinfection. Described time point: peak reinfection, 3 to 8 weeks after reinfection detection. The sorted cells went straight to TCR sequencing with no prior in vitro expansion. The protocol was immunoSEQ multiplex PCR, while the TCRdb copy is restricted to in-frame clones and leaves out a portion. The table lists over 35,000 clones, 85% to 90% of them singletons, with around 1.2% in the top ten. The sequenced material came from naive CD8+ T cells sorted from blood. The source is a young man with hepatitis C virus infection.

This chain uses TRBV7-9 with TRBJ2-1; D ambiguous. Trimming took off 1 base at V and 5 bases at J, with 6 bases between the two ends. The CDR3 totals 13 residues. Germline V gene lookup returns CDR1 SEHNR and CDR2 FQNEAQ (reference sequence). The DNA for the CDR3 is TGTGCCAGCAGCTTAGTTTCCAACAATGAGCAGTTCTTC. This codes for CASSLVSNNEQFF.

Remarks on this clone: Mismatch with germline at one junction end may stem from a read error. J is TRBJ1-5 and V is TRBV5-8, with 9 nucleotides matching TRBD1. This CDR3 is 19 amino acids long. The germline V gene has CDR1 SGHTS and CDR2 YDEGEE. The CDR3 here is CAGSLSRQGGLYSNQPQHF. The CDR3 bases are TGTGCCGGCAGCTTGTCGAGACAGGGGGGTCTTTATAGCAATCAGCCCCAGCATTTT.

CDR3 coding DNA: TGTGCCAGCAGTGATCGGGGGAGAGGGGACGAGCAGTACTTC. Encoded protein: CASSDRGRGDEQYF. The V call is TRBV2, the J call TRBJ2-5; D is perhaps TRBD2 (6 bases). The J call could be wrong; TRBJ2-7 is a better fit for the DNA end. The germline CDR1 and CDR2 sequences are SNHLY and FYNNEI. The CDR3 extends over 14 amino acids.

The chain recombines TRBV29-1 with TRBJ2-1; 9 nucleotides align to TRBD1. CDR3 length: 14 residues. The germline V gene encodes CDR1 SQVTM and CDR2 ANQGSEA. Unmatched junction bases numbered 7, after V lost 4 bases and J lost 6 bases. The CDR3 DNA reads as TGCAGCGTTGGCCGGGACAGGGCTCCCAATGAGCAGTTCTTC. This translates into CSVGRDRAPNEQFF.

On this clone: A far larger clone is just one base off, so this is likely a read error. This sequence joins TRBV6-4 and TRBJ2-2; TRBD2 agrees at 8 bases. CDR3 length: 13 amino acids. Looked up from germline, CDR1 is MRHNA and CDR2 is SNTAGT. The CDR3 region has the DNA TGTGCCAGCAGTAGCGGGAGCACCGAGGAGCTGTTTTTT. This gives the protein CASSSGSTEELFF.

The J gene is TRBJ2-2, the V gene TRBV2, with D unclear. The CDR3 runs to 16 residues. The V and J ends lost 3 bases and 1 base respectively, with 12 bases between them. The germline V gene has CDR1 SNHLY and CDR2 FYNNEI. In DNA form, the CDR3 reads TGTGCCAGCAGTGATAAGGAGCAAATGAACACCGGGGAGCTGTTTTTT. It encodes CASSDKEQMNTGELFF.

This rearrangement joins TRBV7-9 to TRBJ1-2; possible D gene TRBD1, 5 bases. Germline-derived CDR1 and CDR2 are SEHNR and FQNEAQ (reference sequence). The ends were cut back, 1 base at V and 5 bases at J, with 14 bases in the middle. The CDR3 spans 15 residues. CDR3 protein: CASSLVPGPSYGYTF. The CDR3 bases are TGTGCCAGCAGCTTAGTTCCAGGGCCTTCATATGGCTACACCTTC.

In its sample, this clone was seen a few times. The rearrangement joins TRBV28 to TRBJ2-3; D remains ambiguous. The germline V gene has CDR1 MDHEN and CDR2 SYDVKM. This CDR3 has 16 amino acids. V gave up 4 bases and J gave up 6 bases, with 20 bases separating them. CDR3 DNA sequence: TGTGCCAGCAGTTCCTCACAGATCCCGGTGGCTGATACGCAGTATTTT. Protein: CASSSSQIPVADTQYF.

This clone has only one observation. The rearrangement joins TRBV7-2 to TRBJ2-1, with a weak D call TRBD2 (7 bases). This CDR3 has 14 amino acids. V lost 2 bases and J 8 bases, leaving 13 bases between the germline ends. CDR1 is SGHTA, CDR2 FQGNSA, per germline. The CDR3 region has the DNA TGTGCCAGCAGCTTACCTCCGGGGGGCGATGAGCAGTTCTTC. It encodes CASSLPPGGDEQFF.

The V gene is TRBV28, the J gene TRBJ2-1; TRBD1 agrees at 7 bases. V shed 7 bases and J 0 bases; nucleotides not matched to a gene: 6. The length of the CDR3 is 15 residues. Germline values: CDR1 MDHEN, CDR2 SYDVKM. CDR3 loop: CASTTTGISYNEQFF. Here the CDR3 DNA reads TGTGCCAGCACCACGACAGGGATCTCCTACAATGAGCAGTTCTTC.

The rearrangement joins TRBV7-3 to TRBJ2-3; tentative D call: TRBD2 (6 bases). Trimming cost V 3 bases and J 6 bases, with 16 bases left between them. Germline V gene lookup returns CDR1 SGHTA and CDR2 FQGTGA. The CDR3 extends over 15 amino acids. In DNA, the CDR3 is TGTGCCAGCAGCTTCACTAGCCAGGAGGCGGATACGCAGTATTTT. Protein sequence: CASSFTSQEADTQYF.

The chain links TRBV5-1 to TRBJ2-7, with 7 bases lining up with TRBD2. Germline V CDR1 and CDR2: SGHRS, YFSETQ. CDR3 length: 15 amino acids. Trimming removed 0 bases from V and 1 base from J; junction bases left unmatched: 4. Here the CDR3 DNA reads TGCGCCAGCAGCTTGGGGCCGGGGGGATCCTACGAGCAGTACTTC. Translated: CASSLGPGGSYEQYF. Complete variable domain (other parts from reference TRBV5-1 and TRBJ2-7): KAGVTQTPRYLIKTRGQQVTLSCSPISGHRSVSWYQQTPGQGLQFLFEYFSETQRNKGNFPGRFSGRQFSNSRSEMNVSTLELGDSALYLCASSLGPGGSYEQYFGPGTRLTVT.

V is TRBV11-2 and J is TRBJ1-2; 10 nucleotides agree with TRBD1. From germline, CDR1 is SGHAT and CDR2 FQNNGV. This CDR3 has 14 amino acids. V lost 5 bases, J lost 2 bases, and 2 bases stayed unmatched. As DNA, the CDR3 is TGTGCCAGCAGCCAGGGACAGGGGAACTATGGCTACACCTTC. Its protein product is CASSQGQGNYGYTF.

This chain connects TRBV5-1 to TRBJ2-1; D not resolved. The CDR3 runs 14 residues. Germline V gene data show CDR1 as SGHRS and CDR2 as YFSETQ. The V end lost 0 bases, the J end lost 4 bases, and 8 bases lay between the germline ends. CDR3 region: CASSLGLVYNEQFF. In DNA, the CDR3 is TGCGCCAGCAGCTTGGGACTCGTATACAATGAGCAGTTCTTC.

The V call is TRBV19, the J call TRBJ1-1; D uncertain. V shed 8 bases and J shed 1 base, with 11 bases lying between them. Germline V gives CDR1 LNHDA, CDR2 SQIVND (reference sequence). The CDR3 loop spans 13 amino acids. The CDR3: CASRPPGNTEAFF. DNA of the CDR3: TGTGCCAGTCGGCCCCCAGGGAACACTGAAGCTTTCTTT.

The rearrangement uses TRBV27 and TRBJ1-1; D uncertain. The CDR3 spans 12 residues. From germline, CDR1 is MNHEY and CDR2 SMNVEV (reference sequence). V gave up 2 bases and J gave up 6 bases, with 7 bases separating them. The CDR3 DNA reads as TGTGCCAGCAGTTTACCGGGGTCTGAAGCTTTCTTT. Its translation: CASSLPGSEAFF.

The chain is built from TRBV7-2 and TRBJ2-6; maybe TRBD1 (5 bases). Germline V lookup: CDR1 SGHTA, CDR2 FQGNSA. V dropped 11 bases and J dropped 0 bases, with 11 bases sitting between them. The CDR3 loop spans 14 amino acids. Written as DNA, the CDR3 is TGTGCCGGGGCTCCTGACTCTGGGGCCAACGTCCTGACTTTC. This gives the protein CAGAPDSGANVLTF.